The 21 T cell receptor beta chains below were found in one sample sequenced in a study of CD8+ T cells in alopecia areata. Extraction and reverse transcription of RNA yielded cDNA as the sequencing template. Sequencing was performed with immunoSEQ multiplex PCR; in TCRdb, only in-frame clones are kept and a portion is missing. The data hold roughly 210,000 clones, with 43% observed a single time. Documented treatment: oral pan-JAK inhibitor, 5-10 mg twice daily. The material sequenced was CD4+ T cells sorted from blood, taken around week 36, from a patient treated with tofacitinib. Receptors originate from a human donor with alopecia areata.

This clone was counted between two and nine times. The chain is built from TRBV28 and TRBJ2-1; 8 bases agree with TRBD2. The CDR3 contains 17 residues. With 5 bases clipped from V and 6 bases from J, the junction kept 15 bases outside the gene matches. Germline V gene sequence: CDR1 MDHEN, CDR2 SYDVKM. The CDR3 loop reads CASSPVQGTRGLNEQFF. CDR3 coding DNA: TGTGCCAGCAGTCCCGTTCAAGGGACTAGAGGTCTCAATGAGCAGTTCTTC. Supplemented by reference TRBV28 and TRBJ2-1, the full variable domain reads DVKVTQSSRYLVKRTGEKVFLECVQDMDHENMFWYRQDPGLGLRLIYFSYDVKMKEKGDIPEGYSVSREKKERFSLILESASTNQTSMYLCASSPVQGTRGLNEQFFGPGTRLTVL.

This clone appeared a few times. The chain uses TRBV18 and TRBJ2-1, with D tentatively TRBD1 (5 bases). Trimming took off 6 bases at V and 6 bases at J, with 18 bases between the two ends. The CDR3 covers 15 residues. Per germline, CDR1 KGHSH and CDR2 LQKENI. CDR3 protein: CASSPIAQRGNEQFF. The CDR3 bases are TGTGCCAGCTCCCCTATAGCCCAAAGGGGCAATGAGCAGTTCTTC.

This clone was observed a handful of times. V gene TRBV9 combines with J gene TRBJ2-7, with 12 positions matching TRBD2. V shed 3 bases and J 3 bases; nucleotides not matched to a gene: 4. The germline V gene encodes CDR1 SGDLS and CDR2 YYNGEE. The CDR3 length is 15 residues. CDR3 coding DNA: TGTGCCAGCAGCGGGAGGACTAGCGGGAACTACGAGCAGTACTTC. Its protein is CASSGRTSGNYEQYF.

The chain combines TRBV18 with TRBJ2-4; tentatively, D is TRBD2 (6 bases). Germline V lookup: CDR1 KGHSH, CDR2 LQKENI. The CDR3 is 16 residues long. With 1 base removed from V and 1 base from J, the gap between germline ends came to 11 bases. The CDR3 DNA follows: TGTGCCAGCTCACCACGGTCGGGAGTGGCCAAAAACATTCAGTACTTC. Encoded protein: CASSPRSGVAKNIQYF.

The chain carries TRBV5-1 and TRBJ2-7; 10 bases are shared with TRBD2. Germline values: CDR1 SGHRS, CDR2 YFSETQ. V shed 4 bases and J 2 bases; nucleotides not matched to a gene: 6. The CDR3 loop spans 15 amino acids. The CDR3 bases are TGCGCCAGCAGCCCTGAAGCGGGAGGGCCCTACGAGCAGTACTTC. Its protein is CASSPEAGGPYEQYF.

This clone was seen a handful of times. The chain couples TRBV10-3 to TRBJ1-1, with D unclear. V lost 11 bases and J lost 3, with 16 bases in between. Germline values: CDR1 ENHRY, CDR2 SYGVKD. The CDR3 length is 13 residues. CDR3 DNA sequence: TGTGCCGTCGCAGGCGTATCGGACACTGAAGCTTTCTTT. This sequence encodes CAVAGVSDTEAFF.

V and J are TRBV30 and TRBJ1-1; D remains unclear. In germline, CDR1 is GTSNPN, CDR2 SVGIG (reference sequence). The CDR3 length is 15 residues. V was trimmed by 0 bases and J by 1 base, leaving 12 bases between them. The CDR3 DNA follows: TGTGCCTGGAGTGTTATTGCCAACGAGAACACTGAAGCTTTCTTT. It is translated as CAWSVIANENTEAFF.

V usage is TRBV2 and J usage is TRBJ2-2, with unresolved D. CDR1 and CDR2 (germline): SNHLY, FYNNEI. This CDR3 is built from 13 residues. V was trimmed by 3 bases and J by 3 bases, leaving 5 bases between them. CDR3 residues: CASSEEHTGELFF. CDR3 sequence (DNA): TGTGCCAGCAGTGAGGAACACACCGGGGAGCTGTTTTTT. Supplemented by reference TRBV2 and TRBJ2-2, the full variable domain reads EPEVTQTPSHQVTQMGQEVILRCVPISNHLYFYWYRQILGQKVEFLVSFYNNEISEKSEIFDDQFSVERPDGSNFTLKIRSTKLEDSAMYFCASSEEHTGELFFGEGSRLTVL.

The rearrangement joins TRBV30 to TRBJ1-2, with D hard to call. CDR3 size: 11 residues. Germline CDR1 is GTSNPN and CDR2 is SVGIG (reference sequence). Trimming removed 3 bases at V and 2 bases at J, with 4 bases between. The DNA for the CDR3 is TGTGCCTGGAGGCAGAACTATGGCTACACCTTC. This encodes CAWRQNYGYTF.

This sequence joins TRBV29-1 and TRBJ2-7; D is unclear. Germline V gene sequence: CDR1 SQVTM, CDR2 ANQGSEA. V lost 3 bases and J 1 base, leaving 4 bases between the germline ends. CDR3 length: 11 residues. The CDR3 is CSVDTSYEQYF. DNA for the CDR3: TGCAGCGTTGATACTTCCTACGAGCAGTACTTC.

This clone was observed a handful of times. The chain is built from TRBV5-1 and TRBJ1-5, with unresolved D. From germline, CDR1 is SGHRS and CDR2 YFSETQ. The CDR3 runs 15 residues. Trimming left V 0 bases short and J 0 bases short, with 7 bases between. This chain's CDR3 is CASSLEGNSNQPQHF. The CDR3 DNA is TGCGCCAGCAGCTTGGAAGGGAATAGCAATCAGCCCCAGCATTTT.

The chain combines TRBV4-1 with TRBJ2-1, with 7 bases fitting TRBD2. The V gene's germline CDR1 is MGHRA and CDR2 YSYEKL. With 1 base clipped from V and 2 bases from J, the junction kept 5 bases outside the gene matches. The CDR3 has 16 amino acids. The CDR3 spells CASSQVLAGAYNEQFF. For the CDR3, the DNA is TGCGCCAGCAGCCAAGTTCTGGCGGGAGCCTACAATGAGCAGTTCTTC.

The DNA for the CDR3 is TGTGCCAGCAGCTTAGCCGGACTAGCGGGAGAAGGAGAGACCCAGTACTTC. Protein product: CASSLAGLAGEGETQYF. The chain has TRBV7-2 and TRBJ2-5, with 13 bases aligning to TRBD2. The CDR3 runs 17 residues. J lost 4 bases, V lost 0 bases, and 5 bases had no gene match. Germline CDR1 is SGHTA and CDR2 is FQGNSA.

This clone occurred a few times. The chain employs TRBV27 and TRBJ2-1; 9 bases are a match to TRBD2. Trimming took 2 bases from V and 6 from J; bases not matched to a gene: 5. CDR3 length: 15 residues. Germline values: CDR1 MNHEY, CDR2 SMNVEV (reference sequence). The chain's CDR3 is CASSLETSGPNEQFF. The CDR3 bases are TGTGCCAGCAGTTTAGAGACTAGCGGACCCAATGAGCAGTTCTTC.

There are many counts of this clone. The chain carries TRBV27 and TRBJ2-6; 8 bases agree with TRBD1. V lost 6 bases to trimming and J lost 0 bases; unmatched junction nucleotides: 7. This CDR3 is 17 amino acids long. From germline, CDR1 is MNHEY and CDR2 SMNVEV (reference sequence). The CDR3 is CASSKRQGNSGANVLTF. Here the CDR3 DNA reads TGTGCCAGCAGCAAACGACAGGGGAACTCTGGGGCCAACGTCCTGACTTTC.

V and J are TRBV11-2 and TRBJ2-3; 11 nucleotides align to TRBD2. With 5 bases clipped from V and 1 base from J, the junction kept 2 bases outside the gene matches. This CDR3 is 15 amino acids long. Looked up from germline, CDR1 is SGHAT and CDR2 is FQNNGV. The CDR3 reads CASSILAGGTDTQYF. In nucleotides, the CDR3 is TGTGCCAGCAGCATACTAGCGGGAGGCACAGATACGCAGTATTTT.

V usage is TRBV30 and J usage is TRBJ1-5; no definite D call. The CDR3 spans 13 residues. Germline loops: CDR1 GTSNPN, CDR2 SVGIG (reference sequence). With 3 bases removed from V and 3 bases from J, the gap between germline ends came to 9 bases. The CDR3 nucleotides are TGTGCCTGGAGAAACAGCCCCAATCAGCCCCAGCATTTT. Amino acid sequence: CAWRNSPNQPQHF. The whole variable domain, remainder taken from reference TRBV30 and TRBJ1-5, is SQTIHQWPATLVQPVGSPLSLECTVEGTSNPNLYWYRQAAGRGLQLLFYSVGIGQISSEVPQNLSASRPQDRQFILSSKKLLLSDSGFYLCAWRNSPNQPQHFGDGTRLSIL.

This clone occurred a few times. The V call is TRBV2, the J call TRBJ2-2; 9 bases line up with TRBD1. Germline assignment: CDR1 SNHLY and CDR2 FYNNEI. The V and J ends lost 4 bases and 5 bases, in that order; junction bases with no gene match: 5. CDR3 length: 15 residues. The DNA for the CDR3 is TGTGCCAGCAGTGTTCTACAGGGGGCGACCGGGGAGCTGTTTTTT. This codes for CASSVLQGATGELFF.

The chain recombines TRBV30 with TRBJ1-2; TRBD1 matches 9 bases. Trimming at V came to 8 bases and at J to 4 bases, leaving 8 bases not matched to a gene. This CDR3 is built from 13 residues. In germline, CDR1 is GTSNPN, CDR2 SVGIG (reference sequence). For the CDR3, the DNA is TGTGCCGGCCACACAGGGGGCGCCTATGGCTACACCTTC. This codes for CAGHTGGAYGYTF.

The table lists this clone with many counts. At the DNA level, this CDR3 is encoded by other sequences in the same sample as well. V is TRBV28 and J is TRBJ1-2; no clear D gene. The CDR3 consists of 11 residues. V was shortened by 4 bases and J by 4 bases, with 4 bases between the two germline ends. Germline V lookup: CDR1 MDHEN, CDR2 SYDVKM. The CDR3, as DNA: TGTGCCAGCAGTTCCCTCTATGGCTACACCTTC. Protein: CASSSLYGYTF.

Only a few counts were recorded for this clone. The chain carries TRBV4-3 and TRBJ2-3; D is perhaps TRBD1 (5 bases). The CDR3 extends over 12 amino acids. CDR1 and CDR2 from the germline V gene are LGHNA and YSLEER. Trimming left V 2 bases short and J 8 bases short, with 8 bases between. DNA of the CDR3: TGCGCCAGCAGCCAACCCCAGGGTACGCAGTATTTT. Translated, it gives CASSQPQGTQYF.